Reported below is one TCR beta chain. The CDR3 extends over 15 amino acids. Germline V gene lookup returns CDR1 LNHNV and CDR2 YYDKDF (reference sequence). The germline V and J ends were trimmed by 0 bases and 6 bases, with 12 bases remaining between them. A universal primer binding site was introduced by template switching. The final cDNA contained unique molecular identifiers. TCRdb re-called the 5' RACE reads with MiXCR, one entry per CDR3 protein. The repertoire holds just over 500,000 distinct CDR3 sequences, with around 20% as singletons. The data were taken from a study of identical twins. These same data were also listed under a study on T cells expressing NK-cell markers.

Source material: CD4+ T cells sorted from blood. The TCR originated in a woman between 18 and 29 years old in good health. The rearrangement links TRBV15 to TRBJ2-1; D uncertain. The CDR3 loop is CATSRESPSRNEQFF. CDR3 in DNA: TGTGCCACCAGCAGAGAGTCGCCCAGCCGCAATGAGCAGTTCTTC.